Below, 24 T cell receptor delta chains from the same sample are listed, as sequenced in a study of fetal and pediatric gammadelta thymocytes. TCRdb ran CATT on the reads. The sample yields about 620 delta-chain clones, roughly a third seen once. The sequencing input was Vgamma9Vdelta2 gamma-delta T cells from the thymus. Subset in this sample: sorted CD3+gammadeltaTCR+Vgamma9+Vdelta2+ thymocytes. The receptors come from a child who underwent cardiac surgery and was recorded as healthy.

Concerning this clone itself: Only one base separates this from a far larger clonotype, so it likely reflects a read error. The chain is built from TRDV2 and TRDJ3, with 9 nucleotides matching TRDD3. After removal of 2 bases from V and 0 bases from J, the junction contained 4 bases not matched to a gene. This CDR3 has 18 amino acids. CDR1 and CDR2 (germline): GEAIGNYY, EKD. The CDR3 DNA reads as TGTGCCTGTGACATACTGGGGGAGACCTCCTGGGACACCCGACAGATGTTTTTC. Encoded protein: CACDILGETSWDTRQMFF.

A remark on this clone: This likely reflects a read error, since a far larger clone is one base away. This chain joins TRDV2 and TRDJ1; D is possibly TRDD3 (5 bases). Since TCRdb gives no J gene, matching the DNA to germline was used here to assign it. Germline CDR1 is GEAIGNYY and CDR2 is EKD. V dropped 0 bases and J dropped 0 bases, with 25 bases sitting between them. The CDR3 runs 20 residues. The CDR3 DNA is TGTGCCTGTGACACCGGGATTACCTCCCACCCGAACCTGTACACCGATAAACTCATCTTT. Its protein is CACDTGITSHPNLYTDKLIF.

On this clone: A far larger clone is off by one base, so a read error is likely. The rearrangement uses TRDV2 and TRDJ1; a weak D match, TRDD3 (5 bases). No J gene was available from TCRdb, and it was assigned here by a germline match of the DNA. Germline V gene lookup returns CDR1 GEAIGNYY and CDR2 EKD. V lost 0 bases to trimming and J lost 0 bases, with 25 bases between them. The CDR3 sequence is 20 residues long. CDR3 DNA: TGTGCCTGTGACACCGGGATTACCTCCCAACCGACCCTGTACACCGATAAACTCATCTTT. Encoded protein: CACDTGITSQPTLYTDKLIF.

With respect to this clone: A read error likely explains this, since a far larger clone differs by one base. The chain is built from TRDV2 and TRDJ3; TRDD3 matches 13 bases. The J gene comes from matching the DNA to germline here; TCRdb lacks it. The CDR3 contains 20 residues. Germline V CDR1 and CDR2: GEAIGNYY, EKD. CDR3 protein: CAGDTYWGIRGSWDTRQMFF. The DNA of the CDR3 is TGTGCCGGTGACACGTACTGGGGGATACGCGGCTCCTGGGACACCCGACAGATGTTTTTC.

Of note for this clone: This likely reflects a read error, since a far larger clone is one base away. Within the sample, other DNA sequences also encode this same CDR3. The chain couples TRDV2 to TRDJ1; 7 bases map to TRDD3. The J gene comes from matching the DNA to germline here; TCRdb lacks it. Per the germline V gene, CDR1 is GEAIGNYY and CDR2 is EKD. The CDR3 totals 16 residues. V lost 0 bases and J lost 3; bases outside the gene matches: 9. CDR3 in amino acids: CACDTRGIRTSDKLIF. Here the CDR3 DNA reads TGTGCCTGTGACACCAGGGGGATCAGAACGTCCGATAAACTCATCTTT.

There are a few counts of this clone. A much more abundant neighbour one base away suggests this may be a read error. J is TRDJ1 and V is TRDV2; 10 bases fit TRDD3. The J gene is absent in TCRdb and was assigned here via DNA matching to germline. This CDR3 is built from 18 residues. The V gene's germline CDR1 is GEAIGNYY and CDR2 EKD. J lost 0 bases, V lost 3 bases, and 12 bases had no gene match. The CDR3 region is CACDQRVTGGLHTDKLIF. The CDR3 DNA is TGTGCCTGTGACCAAAGGGTGACTGGGGGATTGCACACCGATAAACTCATCTTT.

About this clone: A much bigger clone sits one base away, suggesting this may be a read error. The chain has TRDV2 and TRDJ1, with D perhaps matching TRDD3 (5 bases). Matching the DNA to germline supplied the J gene, which TCRdb does not give. The germline V gene encodes CDR1 GEAIGNYY and CDR2 EKD. CDR3 length equals 15 residues. The CDR3, as DNA: TGTGCATGTGACACCGTTGGGATCTCGACCGATAAACTCATCTTT. Its protein is CACDTVGISTDKLIF.

The V gene is TRDV2, the J gene TRDJ1; D perhaps matches TRDD3 (5 bases). TCRdb supplies no J gene; here it was assigned by aligning the nucleotide sequence to germline. In germline, CDR1 is GEAIGNYY, CDR2 EKD. This CDR3 region has 13 residues. The V end lost 3 bases, the J end lost 7 bases, and 14 bases lay between the germline ends. CDR3 protein: CACDGSGGLKLIF. CDR3 in DNA: TGTGCCTGTGACGGTTCGGGGGGGCTTAAACTCATCTTT.

Notes on this clone: Given a far larger clone just one base away, this is likely a sequencing read error. The V gene is TRDV2, but the J gene lacks a call; TRDD3 was called by the table and not checked on the DNA. The CDR3 runs to 14 residues. Germline-derived CDR1 and CDR2 are GEAIGNYY and EKD. The CDR3 coding sequence is TGTGCCTGTGACGTACTGGGGGACACCGATAAACGCATCTTT. This translates into CACDVLGDTDKRIF.

Relative to its sample, this clone is large. The chain uses TRDV2 and TRDJ1; tentative D call: TRDD3 (8 bases). V was trimmed by 3 bases and J by 1 base, leaving 44 bases between them. Germline lookup yields CDR1 GEAIGNYY and CDR2 EKD. This CDR3 has 25 residues. The CDR3 bases are TGTGCCTGTGACTCCCCCCTCCTTCCTTCGACTGGGGGGAAAGGAGTACAGGTAGTCACCGATAAACTCATCTTT. Translation: CACDSPLLPSTGGKGVQVVTDKLIF.

This clone is labeled large. This rearrangement joins TRDV2 to TRDJ3, with a weak D call TRDD3 (5 bases). The V end was cut by 1 base, the J end by 3 bases, with 15 bases between. CDR3 length: 18 residues. Germline V lookup: CDR1 GEAIGNYY, CDR2 EKD. The CDR3 here is CACDTVHTHDWDTRQMFF. The CDR3 DNA follows: TGTGCCTGTGACACGGTTCATACGCATGACTGGGACACCCGACAGATGTTTTTC.

This clone was counted once. The chain uses TRDV2 and TRDJ1; 9 positions agree with TRDD3. No J gene is reported in TCRdb; it was inferred here by comparing the DNA with germline. From germline, CDR1 is GEAIGNYY and CDR2 EKD. V lost 3 bases and J lost 4; bases outside the gene matches: 5. The CDR3 length is 14 residues. This CDR3 reads CACDSLLGDDKLIF. The CDR3 DNA follows: TGTGCCTGTGACTCCCTACTGGGGGACGATAAACTCATCTTT.

A remark on this clone: A far larger clone is just one base off, so this is likely a read error. The J gene is TRDJ1, the V gene TRDV2; 7 bases fit TRDD3. TCRdb supplies no J gene; here it was assigned by aligning the nucleotide sequence to germline. There are 16 residues in the CDR3. From germline, CDR1 is GEAIGNYY and CDR2 EKD. The V segment lost 0 bases and the J segment 2 bases; nucleotides outside the gene matches: 8. The CDR3 region has the DNA TGTGCCTGTGACACCAGGGGGATCCGAACGACCGATAAACTCATCTTT. It yields the protein CACDTRGIRTTDKLIF.

This clone was counted a few times. With a far larger clone one base away, a read error is the likely cause. The same CDR3 is also encoded by other DNA sequences in this sample. This sequence joins TRDV2 and TRDJ1; 7 bases are a match to TRDD3. CDR3 size: 14 residues. CDR1 GEAIGNYY and CDR2 EKD come from the germline V gene. V was clipped by 2 bases and J by 0 bases; unmatched bases: 2. CDR3 coding DNA: TGTGCCTGTGACAAAGGGATACACACCGATAAACTCATCTTT. Its protein is CACDKGIHTDKLIF.

Sample share makes this clone large. Other DNA sequences from this sample encode an identical CDR3 as well. The chain carries TRDV2 and TRDJ3; 11 bases fit TRDD3. CDR3 length: 18 residues. CDR1 is GEAIGNYY and CDR2 is EKD in the germline V gene. J lost 1 base, V lost 1 base, and 2 bases had no gene match. The CDR3 region is CACDTGGYASWDTRQMFF. The CDR3 region has the DNA TGTGCCTGTGACACTGGGGGATACGCGTCCTGGGACACCCGACAGATGTTTTTC.

On this clone: A much bigger clone sits one base away, suggesting this may be a read error. Distinct nucleotide sequences in the sample also encode this CDR3. The V and J genes are TRDV2 and TRDJ1; 11 nucleotides align to TRDD3. V lost 5 bases, J lost 8 bases, and 15 bases stayed unmatched. In germline, CDR1 is GEAIGNYY, CDR2 EKD. The CDR3 is 16 residues long. CDR3 region: CACASREDGGYVKLIF. CDR3 in DNA: TGTGCCTGTGCATCCCGCGAGGATGGGGGATACGTGAAACTCATCTTT.

This clone was picked up a small number of times. A read error likely explains this, since a far larger clone differs by one base. The chain links TRDV2 to TRDJ2; 7 nucleotides match TRDD3. Germline CDR1 and CDR2: GEAIGNYY and EKD. The ends lost 2 bases at V and 5 bases at J; junction bases unmatched: 4. This CDR3 spans 14 amino acids. The CDR3 coding sequence is TGTGCCTGTGACATACCGGGGGATACAGCACAACTCTTCTTT. Protein product: CACDIPGDTAQLFF.

A remark on this clone: A much bigger clone sits one base away, suggesting this may be a read error. The V gene is TRDV2, the J gene TRDJ1, with D possibly matching TRDD3 (5 bases). The J gene was missing in TCRdb and was found by matching the end of the DNA to germline. The CDR3 runs to 14 residues. CDR1 and CDR2 (germline): GEAIGNYY, EKD. This CDR3 is CACDPVGYTDILIF. The CDR3 DNA follows: TGTGCCTGTGACCCAGTGGGGTACACCGATATACTCATCTTT.

Turning to this clone: A far more abundant clone sits one base away, making this likely a read error. Here the V gene is TRDV2, but the J gene went uncalled; the listed D gene, TRDD3, was not tested against the DNA. The germline V gene has CDR1 GEAIGNYY and CDR2 EKD. CDR3 length: 25 amino acids. Here the CDR3 reads CACDHRPVLLPLLGDTAQLTDKPIF. For the CDR3, the DNA is TGTGCCTGTGACCACCGCCCAGTCCTTTTGCCGTTACTGGGGGATACGGCCCAACTCACCGATAAACCCATCTTT.

This clone showed up just a few times. A far larger clone is just one base off, so this is likely a read error. The rearrangement links TRDV2 to TRDJ1, with 13 bases that match TRDD3. The CDR3 length is 18 residues. In germline, CDR1 is GEAIGNYY, CDR2 EKD. The CDR3 sequence is CARDPAILGDTETDKLIF. Here the CDR3 DNA reads TGTGCCCGTGACCCGGCCATACTGGGGGATACGGAGACCGATAAACTCATCTTT.

This clone was detected a few times. A far more abundant clone sits one base away, making this likely a read error. In the same sample, other DNA sequences code for this CDR3. This sequence joins TRDV2 and TRDJ1; 7 positions match TRDD3. The CDR3 is 15 residues long. Germline lookup yields CDR1 GEAIGNYY and CDR2 EKD. In DNA form, the CDR3 reads TGTGCATGTGACACCCGGGGGATCAAAAACGATAAACTCATCTTT. Translating gives CACDTRGIKNDKLIF.

For this clone: A far larger clone is just one base off, so this is likely a read error. J is TRDJ3 and V is TRDV2, with 8 bases lining up with TRDD3. TCRdb records no J gene; here it was assigned by comparing the DNA to germline. Germline CDR1 reads GEAIGNYY; CDR2 reads EKD. V was pared by 1 base and J by 2 bases, with 9 bases of the junction left unmatched. The CDR3 spans 19 residues. The CDR3: CACDTAGGASPWDTRQMFF. For the CDR3, the DNA is TGTGCCTGTGACACGGCTGGGGGAGCCAGCCCCTGGGACACCCGACAGATGTTTTTC.

A word on this clone: A much more abundant neighbour one base away suggests this may be a read error. The same CDR3 arises from other DNA sequences in this sample as well. This sequence joins TRDV2 and TRDJ1, with 9 bases fitting TRDD3. The CDR3 runs 20 residues. Germline loops: CDR1 GEAIGNYY, CDR2 EKD. The ends lost 1 base at V and 2 bases at J; junction bases unmatched: 19. CDR3 nucleotide sequence: TGTGCCTGTGACACGGCCTTCCCAAGAACTGGGGGACTGGGTACCGATAAACTCATCTTT. Translated, it gives CACDTAFPRTGGLGTDKLIF.

About this clone: It is likely a read error: a sequence one base away is far more abundant. The chain carries TRDV2 and TRDJ2; 10 nucleotides match TRDD3. Germline-derived CDR1 and CDR2 are GEAIGNYY and EKD. The CDR3 is 15 amino acids. CDR3 DNA sequence: TGTGCCTATGACACCGTACTGGGGGATACAGCACAACTCTTCTTT. Translation: CAYDTVLGDTAQLFF.